This section outlines one TCR beta chain sequence together with its context. TCRdb re-analysed the RT-PCR reads in MiXCR, keeping a single row per CDR3 protein. The table records approximately 500,000 distinct CDR3 sequences, 20% to 25% of them present only once. This sample is drawn from a study of response to subunit inactivated influenza vaccine. V shed 1 base and J 6 bases; nucleotides not matched to a gene: 5. Germline V gives CDR1 SGHTA, CDR2 FQGNSA. The CDR3 has 16 residues. These sequences were also reported in another study, on T cells expressing NK-cell markers. That work adds: TCR beta libraries carry UMIs added by 5'RACE template switching.

This chain joins TRBV7-2 and TRBJ2-1; 11 nucleotides match TRBD2. The receptor comes from a man between 50 and 59 years old who received an inactivated influenza vaccine. The source was CD4+ T cells sorted from PBMCs, collected 11 to 12 days after vaccination. For the CDR3, the DNA is TGTGCCAGCAGCTTAGTTGGTAGCGGGGGGGTCAATGAGCAGTTCTTC. Its protein product is CASSLVGSGGVNEQFF.